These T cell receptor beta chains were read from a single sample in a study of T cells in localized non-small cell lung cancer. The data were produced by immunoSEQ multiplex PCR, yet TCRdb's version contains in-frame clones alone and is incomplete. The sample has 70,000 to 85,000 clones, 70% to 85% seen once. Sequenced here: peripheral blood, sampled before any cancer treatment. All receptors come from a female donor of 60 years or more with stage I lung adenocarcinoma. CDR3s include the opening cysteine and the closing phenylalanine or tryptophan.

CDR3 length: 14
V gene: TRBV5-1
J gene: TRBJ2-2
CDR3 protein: CASSWGGDTGELFF

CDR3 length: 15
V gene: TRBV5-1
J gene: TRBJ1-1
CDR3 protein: CASSEAPGQNTEAFF

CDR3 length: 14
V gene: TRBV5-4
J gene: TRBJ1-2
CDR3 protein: CASSLAPPSDGYTF

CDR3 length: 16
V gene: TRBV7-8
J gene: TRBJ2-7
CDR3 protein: CASSSMRESGIGEQYF

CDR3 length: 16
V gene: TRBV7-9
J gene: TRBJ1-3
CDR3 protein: CASLGVLGSSGNTIYF

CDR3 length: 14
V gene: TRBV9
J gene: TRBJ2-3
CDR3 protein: CASSGGTATDTQYF

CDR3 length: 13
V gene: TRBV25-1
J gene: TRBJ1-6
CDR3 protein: CASRATYNSPLHF

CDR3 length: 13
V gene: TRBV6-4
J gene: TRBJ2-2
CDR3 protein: CASSVEDTGELFF

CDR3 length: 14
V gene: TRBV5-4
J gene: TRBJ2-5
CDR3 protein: CASSSRGAGETQYF

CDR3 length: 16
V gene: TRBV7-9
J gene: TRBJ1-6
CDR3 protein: CASSGPGQGYNSPLHF

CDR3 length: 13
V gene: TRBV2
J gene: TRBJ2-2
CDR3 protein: CASRRGGTGELFF

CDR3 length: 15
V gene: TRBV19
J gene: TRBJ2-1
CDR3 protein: CASSILAGVVNEQFF

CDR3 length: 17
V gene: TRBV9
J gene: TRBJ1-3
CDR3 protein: CASSVGTRTGGGNTIYF

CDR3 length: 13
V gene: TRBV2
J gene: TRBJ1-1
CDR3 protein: CASSVTGSTEAFF

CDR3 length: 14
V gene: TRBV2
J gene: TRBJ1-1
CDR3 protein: CASNRQSENTEAFF

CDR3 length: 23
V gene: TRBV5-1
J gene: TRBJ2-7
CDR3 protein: CASSLFGGRGIRVGRDAGYEQYF

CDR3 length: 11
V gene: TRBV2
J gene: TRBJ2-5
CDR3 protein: CAGGQGETQYF

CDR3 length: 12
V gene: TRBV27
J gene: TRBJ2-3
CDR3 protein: CASRIGGDTQYF

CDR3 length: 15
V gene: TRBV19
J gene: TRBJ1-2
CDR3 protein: CASSIPVTGRYGYTF

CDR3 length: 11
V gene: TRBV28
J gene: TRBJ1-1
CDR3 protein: CASVGNTEAFF

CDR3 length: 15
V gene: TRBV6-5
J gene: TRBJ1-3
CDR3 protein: CASSKEVFSGNTIYF

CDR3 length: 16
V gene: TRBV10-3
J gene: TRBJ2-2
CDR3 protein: CAISEVGGLNTGELFF

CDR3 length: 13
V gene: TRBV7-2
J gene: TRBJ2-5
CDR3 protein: CASTGRRGETQYF

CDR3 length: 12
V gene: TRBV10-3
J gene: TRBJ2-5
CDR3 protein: CAISPGGETQYF

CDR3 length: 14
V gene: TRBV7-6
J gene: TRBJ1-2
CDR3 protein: CASSLDRDSDGYTF

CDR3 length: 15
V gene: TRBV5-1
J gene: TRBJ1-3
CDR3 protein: CASQSGGGAGNTIYF

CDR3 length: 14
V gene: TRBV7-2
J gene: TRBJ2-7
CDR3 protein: CASSPSGRIYEQYF

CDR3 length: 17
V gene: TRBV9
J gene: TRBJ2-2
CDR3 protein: CASTRSFGELNTGELFF

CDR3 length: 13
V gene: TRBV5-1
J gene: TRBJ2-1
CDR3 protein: CASSLESYNEQFF

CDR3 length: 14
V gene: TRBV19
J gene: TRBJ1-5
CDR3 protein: CASSVTGGNQPQHF

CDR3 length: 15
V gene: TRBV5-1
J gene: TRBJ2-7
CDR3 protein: CASSLPGQGHYEQYF

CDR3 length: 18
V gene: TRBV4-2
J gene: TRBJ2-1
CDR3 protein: CASSQTRGGRDLLNEQFF

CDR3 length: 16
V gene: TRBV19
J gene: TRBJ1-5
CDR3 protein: CASTPDRTYSNQPQHF

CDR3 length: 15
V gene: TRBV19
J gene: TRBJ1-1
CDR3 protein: CASREDRLGGTEAFF

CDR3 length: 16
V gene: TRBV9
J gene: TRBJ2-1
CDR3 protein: CASSVEGLAGFNEQFF

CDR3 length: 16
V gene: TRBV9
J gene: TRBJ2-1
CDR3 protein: CASSPRGGAYYNEQFF

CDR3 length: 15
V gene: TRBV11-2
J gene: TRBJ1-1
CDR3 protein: CASSPRGTDNTEAFF

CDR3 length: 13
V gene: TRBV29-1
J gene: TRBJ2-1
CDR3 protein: CSVFTNTYNEQFF

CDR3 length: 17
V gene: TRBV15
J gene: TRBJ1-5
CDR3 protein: CATSRSLGDPSNQPQHF

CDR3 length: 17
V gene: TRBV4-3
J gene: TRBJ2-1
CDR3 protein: CASSQEPGLADYNEQFF